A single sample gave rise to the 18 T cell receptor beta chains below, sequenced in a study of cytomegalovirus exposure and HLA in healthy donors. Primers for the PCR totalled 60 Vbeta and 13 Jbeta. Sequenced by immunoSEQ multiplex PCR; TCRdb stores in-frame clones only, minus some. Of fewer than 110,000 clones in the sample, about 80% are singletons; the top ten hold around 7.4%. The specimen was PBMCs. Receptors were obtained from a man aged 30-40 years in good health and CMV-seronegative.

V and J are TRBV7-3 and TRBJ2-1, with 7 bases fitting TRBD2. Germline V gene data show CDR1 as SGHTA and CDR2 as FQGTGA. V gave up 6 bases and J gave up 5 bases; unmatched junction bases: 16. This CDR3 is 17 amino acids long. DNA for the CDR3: TGTGCCAGCAGACCAAATAGCGGGTCTTTAGAGGACAATGAGCAGTTCTTC. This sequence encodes CASRPNSGSLEDNEQFF.

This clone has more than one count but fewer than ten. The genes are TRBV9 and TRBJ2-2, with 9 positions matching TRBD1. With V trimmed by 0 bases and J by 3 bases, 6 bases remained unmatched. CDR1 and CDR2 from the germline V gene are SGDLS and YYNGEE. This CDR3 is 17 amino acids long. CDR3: CASSVVAQGAYTGELFF. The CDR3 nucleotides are TGTGCCAGCAGCGTAGTCGCACAGGGGGCGTACACCGGGGAGCTGTTTTTT.

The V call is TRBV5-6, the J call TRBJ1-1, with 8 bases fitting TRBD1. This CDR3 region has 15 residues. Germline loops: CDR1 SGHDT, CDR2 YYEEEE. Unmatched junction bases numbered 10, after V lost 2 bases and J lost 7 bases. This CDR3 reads CASSFTGTGGNEAFF. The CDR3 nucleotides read TGTGCCAGCAGCTTTACCGGGACAGGAGGGAATGAAGCTTTCTTT.

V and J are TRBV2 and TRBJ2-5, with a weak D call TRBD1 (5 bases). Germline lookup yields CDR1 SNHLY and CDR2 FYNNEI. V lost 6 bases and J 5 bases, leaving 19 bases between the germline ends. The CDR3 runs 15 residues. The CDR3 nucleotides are TGTGCCAGCAGAACACGACAGCCACCCTCGGAGACCCAGTACTTC. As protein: CASRTRQPPSETQYF.

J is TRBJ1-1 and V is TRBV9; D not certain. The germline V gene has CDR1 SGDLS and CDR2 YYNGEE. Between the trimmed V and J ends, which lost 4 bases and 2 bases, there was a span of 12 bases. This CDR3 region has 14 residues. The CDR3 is CASSFRVDNTEAFF. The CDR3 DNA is TGTGCCAGCAGCTTCCGGGTTGATAACACTGAAGCTTTCTTT.

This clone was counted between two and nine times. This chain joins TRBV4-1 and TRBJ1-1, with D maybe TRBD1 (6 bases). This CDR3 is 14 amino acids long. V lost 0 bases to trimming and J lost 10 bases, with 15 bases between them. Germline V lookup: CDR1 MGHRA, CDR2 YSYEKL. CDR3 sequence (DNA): TGCGCCAGCAGCCAAGAATCCCCGGGACATGGAGCTTTCTTT. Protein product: CASSQESPGHGAFF.

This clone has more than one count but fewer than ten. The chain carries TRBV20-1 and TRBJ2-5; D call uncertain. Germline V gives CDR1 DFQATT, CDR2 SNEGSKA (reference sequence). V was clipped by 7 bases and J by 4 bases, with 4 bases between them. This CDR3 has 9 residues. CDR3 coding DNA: TGCAGTGTCGGAGAGACCCAGTACTTC. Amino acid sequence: CSVGETQYF.

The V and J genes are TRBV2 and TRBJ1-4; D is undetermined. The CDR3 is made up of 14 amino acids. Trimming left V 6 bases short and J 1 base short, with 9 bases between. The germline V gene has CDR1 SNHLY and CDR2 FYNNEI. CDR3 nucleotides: TGTGCCAGCAGGGACGCGGGAACTAATGAAAAACTGTTTTTT. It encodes CASRDAGTNEKLFF. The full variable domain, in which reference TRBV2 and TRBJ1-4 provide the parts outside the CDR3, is EPEVTQTPSHQVTQMGQEVILRCVPISNHLYFYWYRQILGQKVEFLVSFYNNEISEKSEIFDDQFSVERPDGSNFTLKIRSTKLEDSAMYFCASRDAGTNEKLFFGSGTQLSVL.

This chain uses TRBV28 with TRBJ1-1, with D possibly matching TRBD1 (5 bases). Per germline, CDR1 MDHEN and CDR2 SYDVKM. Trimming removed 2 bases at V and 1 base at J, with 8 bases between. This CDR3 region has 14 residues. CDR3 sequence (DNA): TGTGCCAGCAGTTTAGCACAGGAGAACACTGAAGCTTTCTTT. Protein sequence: CASSLAQENTEAFF.

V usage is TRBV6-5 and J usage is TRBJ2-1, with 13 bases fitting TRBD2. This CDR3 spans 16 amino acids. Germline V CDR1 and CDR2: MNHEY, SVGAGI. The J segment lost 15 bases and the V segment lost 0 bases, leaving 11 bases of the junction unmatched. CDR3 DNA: TGTGCCAGCAGTTACTCCGGGGGACTAGCGGGGCCCTCATGGTTCTTC. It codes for CASSYSGGLAGPSWFF.

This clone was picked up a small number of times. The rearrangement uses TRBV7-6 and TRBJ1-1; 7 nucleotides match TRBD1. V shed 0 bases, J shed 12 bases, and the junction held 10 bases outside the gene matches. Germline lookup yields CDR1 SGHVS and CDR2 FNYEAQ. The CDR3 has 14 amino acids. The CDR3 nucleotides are TGTGCCAGCAGCTTAGCTTCTACAGGGGCCTTACCTTTCTTT. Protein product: CASSLASTGALPFF. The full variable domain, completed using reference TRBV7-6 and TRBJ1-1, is GAGVSQSPRYKVTKRGQDVALRCDPISGHVSLYWYRQALGQGPEFLTYFNYEAQQDKSGLPNDRFSAERPEGSISTLTIQRTEQRDSAMYRCASSLASTGALPFFGQGTRLTVV.

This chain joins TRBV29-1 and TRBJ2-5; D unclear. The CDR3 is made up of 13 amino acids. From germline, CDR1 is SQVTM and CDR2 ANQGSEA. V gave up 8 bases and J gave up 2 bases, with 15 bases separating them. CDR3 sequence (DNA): TGCAGCTCCCGCGCAGACTTACAAGAGACCCAGTACTTC. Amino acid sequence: CSSRADLQETQYF. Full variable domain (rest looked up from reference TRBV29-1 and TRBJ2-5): SAVISQKPSRDICQRGTSLTIQCQVDSQVTMMFWYRQQPGQSLTLIATANQGSEATYESGFVIDKFPISRPNLTFSTLTVSNMSPEDSSIYLCSSRADLQETQYFGPGTRLLVL.

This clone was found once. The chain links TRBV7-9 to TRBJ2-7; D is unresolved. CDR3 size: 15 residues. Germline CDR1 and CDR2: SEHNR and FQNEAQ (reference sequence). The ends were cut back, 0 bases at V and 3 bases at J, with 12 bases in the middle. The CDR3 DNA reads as TGTGCCAGCAGCTTAGCGTTGGGCCTGTACTACGAGCAGTACTTC. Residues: CASSLALGLYYEQYF.

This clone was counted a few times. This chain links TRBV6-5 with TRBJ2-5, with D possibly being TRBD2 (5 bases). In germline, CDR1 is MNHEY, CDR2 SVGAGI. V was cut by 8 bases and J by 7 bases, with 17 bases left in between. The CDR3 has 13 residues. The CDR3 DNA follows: TGTGCCAGCTGGTCAGGAGCAAGCGGGACCCAGTACTTC. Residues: CASWSGASGTQYF.

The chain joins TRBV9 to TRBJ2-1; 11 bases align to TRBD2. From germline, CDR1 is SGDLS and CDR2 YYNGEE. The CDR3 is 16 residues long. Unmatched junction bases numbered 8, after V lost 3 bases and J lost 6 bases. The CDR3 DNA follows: TGTGCCAGCAGCGCCTCTGGGACTAGCGGTCCCAATGAGCAGTTCTTC. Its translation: CASSASGTSGPNEQFF.

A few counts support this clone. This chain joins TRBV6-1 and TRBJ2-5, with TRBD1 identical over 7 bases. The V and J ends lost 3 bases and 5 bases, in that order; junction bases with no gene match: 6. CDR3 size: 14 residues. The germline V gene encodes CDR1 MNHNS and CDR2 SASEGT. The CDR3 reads CASSDQGVDETQYF. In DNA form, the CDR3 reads TGTGCCAGCAGTGATCAGGGGGTTGACGAGACCCAGTACTTC.

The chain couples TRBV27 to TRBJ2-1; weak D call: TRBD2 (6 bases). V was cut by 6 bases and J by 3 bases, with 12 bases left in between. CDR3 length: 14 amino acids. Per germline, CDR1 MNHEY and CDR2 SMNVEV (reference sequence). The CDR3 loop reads CASSTGVGYNEQFF. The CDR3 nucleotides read TGTGCCAGCAGCACGGGGGTCGGCTACAATGAGCAGTTCTTC.

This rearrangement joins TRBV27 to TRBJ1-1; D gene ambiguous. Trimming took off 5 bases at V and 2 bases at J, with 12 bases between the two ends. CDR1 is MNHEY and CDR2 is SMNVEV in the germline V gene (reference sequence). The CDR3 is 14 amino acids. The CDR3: CASSPDTPNTEAFF. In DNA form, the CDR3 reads TGTGCCAGCAGTCCTGACACACCAAACACTGAAGCTTTCTTT.